Listed below are T cell receptor beta chains from one sample, sequenced in a study of PD-1 blockade in mismatch repair-deficient tumors. The repertoire was sequenced with immunoSEQ multiplex PCR; TCRdb's copy has only in-frame clones and lacks some. The data contain roughly 84,000 clones, over 75% of them singletons. The input for sequencing was peripheral blood, taken 12 weeks after starting pembrolizumab. The receptors were gathered from an adult with mismatch repair-deficient cancer. Both conserved end residues are part of each CDR3. Fields, in order: D gene, clone size, V gene, J gene, CDR3 protein, CDR3 DNA. D genes are given only for firm matches. Expanded clones get a size class; other rows say once, few or many, or leave the size out.

>TRBD2|medium-sized|TRBV7-8|TRBJ2-1
CASSRKRDHNEQFF
TGTGCCAGCAGCCGAAAGCGGGACCACAATGAGCAGTTCTTC
>.|.|TRBV11-1|TRBJ2-2
CASSLSSLNTGELFF
TGTGCCAGCAGCTTATCTAGTCTGAACACCGGGGAGCTGTTTTTT
>TRBD2|.|TRBV5-6|TRBJ2-2
CASSLRSGSGTGELFF
TGTGCCAGCAGCTTGCGTAGCGGGAGCGGGACCGGGGAGCTGTTTTTT
>.|.|TRBV18|TRBJ2-1
CASSIGLERINEQFF
TGTGCCAGCTCTATTGGGTTGGAGAGAATAAATGAGCAGTTCTTC
>.|.|TRBV25-1|TRBJ1-1
CASSELTAGTEAFF
TGTGCCAGCAGTGAACTGACGGCGGGGACTGAAGCTTTCTTT
>TRBD1|.|TRBV19|TRBJ1-2
CASSWRGQGEPYGYTF
TGTGCCAGTAGTTGGAGGGGACAGGGCGAGCCCTATGGCTACACCTTC
>TRBD2|.|TRBV11-1|TRBJ2-2
CASTIRTSGRAHTGELFF
TGTGCCAGCACCATCCGGACTAGCGGGAGGGCTCACACCGGGGAGCTGTTTTTT
>TRBD1|once|TRBV6-5|TRBJ1-2
CASRLGQGIYGYTF
TGTGCCAGCAGACTGGGACAGGGGATCTATGGCTACACCTTC
>TRBD2|.|TRBV27|TRBJ2-7
CASSPQLATSYEQYF
TGTGCCAGCAGCCCCCAACTAGCGACTTCCTACGAGCAGTACTTC
>.|.|TRBV19|TRBJ2-6
CASSVNRPGANVLTF
TGTGCCAGTAGTGTAAACAGGCCTGGGGCCAACGTCCTGACTTTC
>.|.|TRBV14|TRBJ1-1
CASSPWGGEAFF
TGTGCCAGCAGCCCTTGGGGGGGTGAAGCTTTCTTT
>TRBD1|.|TRBV30|TRBJ1-2
CAWSKPRGANYGYTF
TGTGCCTGGAGTAAACCCAGGGGGGCTAACTATGGCTACACCTTC
>.|few|TRBV29-1|TRBJ1-2
CSVERGEYGYTF
TGCAGCGTAGAGAGGGGCGAGTATGGCTACACCTTC
>TRBD2|.|TRBV9|TRBJ2-1
CASSASSGSYNEQFF
TGTGCCAGCAGCGCGTCCAGCGGGAGCTACAATGAGCAGTTCTTC
>.|.|TRBV9|TRBJ2-3
CASSPRGEGGTDTQYF
TGTGCCAGCAGCCCCCGGGGTGAGGGAGGAACAGATACGCAGTATTTT
>.|.|TRBV6-5|TRBJ2-7
CASSYAGLGSYEQYF
TGTGCCAGCAGTTACGCGGGGCTCGGGTCCTACGAGCAGTACTTC
>.|.|TRBV5-5|TRBJ1-2
CASSLGDNPRGTF
TGTGCCAGCAGCTTGGGCGATAACCCTAGAGGGACCTTC
>.|.|TRBV27|TRBJ2-1
CASSWGKKEQFF
TGTGCCAGCAGTTGGGGTAAGAAAGAGCAGTTCTTC
>.|.|TRBV5-1|TRBJ2-3
CASSLGTSDTDTQYF
TGCGCCAGCAGCTTGGGCACGTCAGACACAGATACGCAGTATTTT
>.|.|TRBV6-6|TRBJ2-3
CASSYRGWTDTQYF
TGTGCCAGCAGTTACCGGGGGTGGACAGATACGCAGTATTTT
>TRBD2|.|TRBV6-6|TRBJ2-7
CASSPLAENYEQYF
TGTGCCAGCAGTCCACTAGCGGAGAATTACGAGCAGTACTTC